This record concerns one TCR beta chain sequence. Its specificity is not known. These data come from a study of T cells after yellow fever vaccination. Findings of the study overall: A limited proportion of clonotypes was detected within both the CD4 and CD8 compartments. Abundant clonotypes from the bulk population could get into FACS-sorted repertoires as contaminants.

The study made its TCR cDNA through 5'RACE template switching. That step introduced a universal primer site along with UMIs. MiXCR, applied by TCRdb to the 5' RACE reads, yields one record per CDR3 protein. This table holds approximately 550,000 distinct CDR3 sequences, roughly 13% found once. Here the sequenced sample was PBMCs, taken on the day of the yellow fever booster vaccination. The TCR was taken from a man aged 25-45 years who received the YFV17D yellow fever vaccine.

The CDR3 nucleotides are TGTGCCAGCAGCCGAATGGGACAGGGCGCCATATATTTT. Amino acids: CASSRMGQGAIYF. The chain recombines TRBV7-2 with TRBJ1-3, with 9 nucleotides matching TRBD1. V was clipped by 5 bases and J by 11 bases; unmatched bases: 7. The CDR3 runs 13 residues. In germline, CDR1 is SGHTA, CDR2 FQGNSA.